These 25 T cell receptor beta chains originate from one sample sequenced in a study of cytomegalovirus exposure and HLA in healthy donors. Here immunoSEQ multiplex PCR was the method, and the copy in TCRdb shows in-frame clones only, minus some. Of some 65,000 clones listed, approximately 97% were seen once; the top ten hold 2% to 2.5%. Sequencing was done on a sample of PBMCs. Every receptor here comes from a young man in good health and CMV-seronegative.

The genes are TRBV12-5 and TRBJ1-5; 9 positions match TRBD1. The V gene's germline CDR1 is LGHNT and CDR2 FRNRAP. The CDR3 has 18 residues. V gave up 3 bases and J gave up 7 bases; unmatched junction bases: 16. DNA of the CDR3: TGTGCTAGTGGTTTTGCAGTACCGGGACAGGGTCTCCGGCAGCCCCAGCATTTT. Its protein product is CASGFAVPGQGLRQPQHF.

This sequence joins TRBV6-5 and TRBJ1-1; 7 bases line up with TRBD1. The germline gives CDR1 MNHEY, CDR2 SVGAGI. Losses at the gene ends were 6 bases for V and 2 bases for J; bases not matched to a gene: 3. The CDR3 runs to 13 residues. The CDR3, as DNA: TGTGCCAGCAGACGACAGGGCAACACTGAAGCTTTCTTT. Its translation: CASRRQGNTEAFF.

This clone has just one count. The chain uses TRBV10-3 and TRBJ1-2, with 10 positions matching TRBD1. This CDR3 comprises 13 residues. V lost 6 bases, J lost 5 bases, and 3 bases stayed unmatched. The germline V gene encodes CDR1 ENHRY and CDR2 SYGVKD. CDR3 bases: TGTGCCATCAGGTGGACAGGGGGGTATGGCTACACCTTC. This codes for CAIRWTGGYGYTF.

The gene calls are TRBV11-2 and TRBJ2-1; TRBD2 matches 9 bases. V shed 2 bases and J 8 bases; nucleotides not matched to a gene: 7. The CDR3 is 15 residues long. The germline V gene encodes CDR1 SGHAT and CDR2 FQNNGV. The CDR3 loop is CASSLSGRPFYEQFF. The CDR3 DNA reads as TGTGCCAGCAGCTTAAGCGGGAGGCCCTTCTATGAGCAGTTCTTC.

The chain combines TRBV18 with TRBJ2-3, with 10 bases aligning to TRBD1. V dropped 6 bases and J dropped 2; count of bases not matched to a gene: 8. Looked up from germline, CDR1 is KGHSH and CDR2 is LQKENI. The CDR3 length is 16 residues. The CDR3 reads CASSPRGQGFTDTQYF. CDR3 bases: TGTGCCAGCTCGCCAAGGGGACAGGGGTTCACAGATACGCAGTATTTT.

The gene calls are TRBV7-9 and TRBJ1-2; TRBD1 matches 7 bases. Germline CDR1 and CDR2: SEHNR and FQNEAQ (reference sequence). The CDR3 sequence is 17 residues long. J lost 0 bases, V lost 2 bases, and 9 bases had no gene match. DNA for the CDR3: TGTGCCAGCAGCTTACCGACTGACAGGGACTCTAACTATGGCTACACCTTC. It is translated as CASSLPTDRDSNYGYTF.

The chain recombines TRBV5-5 with TRBJ1-3; D may be TRBD1 (5 bases). Trimming removed 7 bases at V and 3 bases at J, with 17 bases between. Germline CDR1 reads SGHKS; CDR2 reads YYEKEE (reference sequence). The CDR3 is 15 residues long. The CDR3 coding sequence is TGTGCCAGCGGGCCGCACATCAGGGATGGAAACACCATATATTTT. This translates into CASGPHIRDGNTIYF.

This clone has just one count. V gene TRBV28 combines with J gene TRBJ2-1, with 7 bases matching TRBD1. In germline, CDR1 is MDHEN, CDR2 SYDVKM. CDR3 length: 12 amino acids. J lost 10 bases, V lost 3 bases, and 3 bases had no gene match. The CDR3, as DNA: TGTGCCAGCAGTTTCAACAGGGGAGAGCAGTTCTTC. Translating it yields CASSFNRGEQFF.

J is TRBJ2-7 and V is TRBV9, with 7 positions matching TRBD2. The V and J ends lost 3 bases and 4 bases, in that order; junction bases with no gene match: 10. The CDR3 loop spans 15 amino acids. Germline CDR1 and CDR2: SGDLS and YYNGEE. DNA for the CDR3: TGTGCCAGCAGCGCGGGGGGTCAACGGGGATACGAGCAGTACTTC. Protein: CASSAGGQRGYEQYF.

This clone was detected only once. The V call is TRBV6-1, the J call TRBJ2-2, with 10 positions matching TRBD2. This CDR3 contains 15 residues. Germline V lookup: CDR1 MNHNS, CDR2 SASEGT. The trim removed 3 bases at V and 4 bases at J, leaving 2 bases unmatched. CDR3 region: CASSEASGSTGELFF. CDR3 nucleotide sequence: TGTGCCAGCAGTGAGGCTAGCGGGAGCACCGGGGAGCTGTTTTTT.

The rearrangement links TRBV18 to TRBJ2-7; 12 nucleotides match TRBD2. Germline CDR1 and CDR2: KGHSH and LQKENI. V was clipped by 4 bases and J by 0 bases; unmatched bases: 4. The CDR3 spans 16 residues. The CDR3 sequence: CASSRPSGGVSYEQYF. The CDR3 nucleotides read TGTGCCAGCTCACGGCCTAGCGGGGGGGTCTCCTACGAGCAGTACTTC.

The rearrangement joins TRBV2 to TRBJ2-7, with TRBD1 identical over 10 bases. This CDR3 has 15 amino acids. The V gene end was trimmed by 2 bases and the J gene end by 2 bases; junction bases not matched to a gene: 3. Germline V gene data show CDR1 as SNHLY and CDR2 as FYNNEI. The CDR3 region is CASSETGQGTYEQYF. The CDR3, as DNA: TGTGCCAGCAGTGAAACGGGACAGGGGACCTACGAGCAGTACTTC.

The V gene is TRBV27, the J gene TRBJ2-7; 10 nucleotides match TRBD1. The V and J ends lost 4 bases and 5 bases, in that order; junction bases with no gene match: 8. The CDR3 length is 15 residues. Germline-derived CDR1 and CDR2 are MNHEY and SMNVEV (reference sequence). CDR3 DNA: TGTGCCAGCAGTTCCCCGGGACAGGGGTTCGACGAGCAGTACTTC. Amino acid sequence: CASSSPGQGFDEQYF.

V usage is TRBV20-1 and J usage is TRBJ1-2; tentatively, D is TRBD1 (5 bases). Germline V lookup: CDR1 DFQATT, CDR2 SNEGSKA (reference sequence). V dropped 3 bases and J dropped 8 bases, with 7 bases sitting between them. The CDR3 runs to 10 residues. The chain's CDR3 is CSASGAGYTF. The CDR3 DNA reads as TGCAGTGCTAGTGGGGCAGGCTACACCTTC.

This clone is a singleton in its sample. V is TRBV18 and J is TRBJ2-7, with 8 nucleotides matching TRBD1. V lost 3 bases and J lost 6; bases outside the gene matches: 13. The CDR3 covers 16 residues. Germline V CDR1 and CDR2: KGHSH, LQKENI. The CDR3, as DNA: TGTGCCAGCTCACCGGCGGGGACAGGACATTTGGGCGAGCAGTACTTC. This translates into CASSPAGTGHLGEQYF. Based on the CDR3 plus reference TRBV18 and TRBJ2-7, the full variable domain is NAGVMQNPRHLVRRRGQEARLRCSPMKGHSHVYWYRQLPEEGLKFMVYLQKENIIDESGMPKERFSAEFPKEGPSILRIQQVVRGDSAAYFCASSPAGTGHLGEQYFGPGTRLTVT.

The rearrangement joins TRBV6-1 to TRBJ2-7; 7 bases agree with TRBD1. Germline-derived CDR1 and CDR2 are MNHNS and SASEGT. This CDR3 spans 13 amino acids. The V and J ends lost 5 bases and 3 bases, in that order; junction bases with no gene match: 4. The CDR3 region is CASSRTGDYEQYF. In DNA form, the CDR3 reads TGTGCCAGCAGTCGGACAGGCGACTACGAGCAGTACTTC.

In its sample, this clone was seen once. The chain joins TRBV6-1 to TRBJ2-7; 9 bases are a match to TRBD1. This CDR3 has 14 amino acids. The germline V gene encodes CDR1 MNHNS and CDR2 SASEGT. V lost 6 bases, J lost 4 bases, and 7 bases stayed unmatched. In nucleotides, the CDR3 is TGTGCCAGCAGGGAGGGACAGGGTTTATACGAGCAGTACTTC. This gives the protein CASREGQGLYEQYF.

This clone showed up just once. This chain joins TRBV18 and TRBJ2-7; 7 nucleotides align to TRBD1. The CDR3 is 14 residues long. Trimming removed 3 bases from V and 1 base from J; junction bases left unmatched: 3. Germline V gene sequence: CDR1 KGHSH, CDR2 LQKENI. Here the CDR3 reads CASSPTGQSYEQYF. The CDR3 DNA reads as TGTGCCAGCTCACCGACAGGGCAATCCTACGAGCAGTACTTC.

In nucleotides, the CDR3 is TGTGCCAGCAGCCCACAGGGAGACTATGGCTACACCTTC. It encodes CASSPQGDYGYTF. This chain connects TRBV7-9 to TRBJ1-2; the D gene is possibly TRBD1 (6 bases). V was pared by 5 bases and J by 3 bases, with 10 bases between. Germline CDR1 and CDR2: SEHNR and FQNEAQ (reference sequence). The CDR3 spans 13 residues.

The chain uses TRBV15 and TRBJ2-7, with 9 bases identical to TRBD1. Germline assignment: CDR1 LNHNV and CDR2 YYDKDF (reference sequence). This CDR3 is 15 amino acids long. V gave up 0 bases and J gave up 1 base; unmatched junction bases: 1. The CDR3 DNA sequence: TGTGCCACCAGCAGAGATGGACAGGGGTCCTACGAGCAGTACTTC. It translates to CATSRDGQGSYEQYF.

The chain links TRBV6-4 to TRBJ1-5, with 11 bases matching TRBD1. J gave up 3 bases and V 6 bases, and 19 bases lay outside the gene matches. The germline V gene encodes CDR1 MRHNA and CDR2 SNTAGT. The CDR3 is 20 residues long. The CDR3 protein is CASSATERDRGKVINQPQHF. The DNA for the CDR3 is TGTGCCAGCAGCGCCACGGAAAGGGACAGGGGGAAGGTGATCAATCAGCCCCAGCATTTT.

The rearrangement uses TRBV19 and TRBJ2-7, with D perhaps matching TRBD1 (5 bases). V lost 2 bases to trimming and J lost 6 bases, with 14 bases between them. The CDR3 covers 14 residues. The germline CDR1 and CDR2 sequences are LNHDA and SQIVND (reference sequence). The chain's CDR3 is CASSIWQGETEQYF. The CDR3 nucleotides read TGTGCCAGTAGTATATGGCAGGGCGAGACCGAGCAGTACTTC.

The chain employs TRBV4-1 and TRBJ2-7, with D tentatively TRBD1 (6 bases). The V end lost 3 bases, the J end lost 4 bases, and 10 bases lay between the germline ends. The CDR3 length is 13 residues. The germline CDR1 and CDR2 sequences are MGHRA and YSYEKL. CDR3 loop: CASSHAQGYEQYF. The DNA for the CDR3 is TGCGCCAGCAGCCACGCACAGGGTTACGAGCAGTACTTC.

The V gene is TRBV6-1, the J gene TRBJ2-3, with a possible D match to TRBD2 (6 bases). Germline lookup yields CDR1 MNHNS and CDR2 SASEGT. Trimming pared 7 bases from V and 5 bases from J, leaving 13 bases between. This CDR3 comprises 13 residues. CDR3 DNA sequence: TGTGCCAGCAAGGAGGGCTGGGGAGATACGCAGTATTTT. Its translation: CASKEGWGDTQYF.

The V and J genes are TRBV5-1 and TRBJ1-4, with D possibly being TRBD1 (5 bases). This CDR3 is 12 amino acids long. Per the germline V gene, CDR1 is SGHRS and CDR2 is YFSETQ. V lost 4 bases to trimming and J lost 7 bases, with 8 bases between them. The CDR3 sequence: CASSDQGEKLFF. The DNA of the CDR3 is TGCGCCAGCAGCGATCAGGGTGAAAAACTGTTTTTT.